The 13 T cell receptor beta chains in this list originate from one sample, sequenced in a study of CD8 T cells in Susac syndrome. Random-hexamer reverse transcription was applied to roughly 0.5 to 1 ug RNA. TCRdb itself ran the immunoSEQ multiplex PCR reads through MiXCR, one entry per CDR3 protein. This sample has about 210,000 distinct CDR3 sequences; about 95% occur once, and the top ten carry 0.095%. The material sequenced was CD4+ T cells from PBMCs. Source of these receptors: a human donor with multiple sclerosis.

The chain combines TRBV9 with TRBJ1-6; D unresolved. The CDR3 extends over 12 amino acids. Per the germline V gene, CDR1 is SGDLS and CDR2 is YYNGEE. V dropped 3 bases and J dropped 7 bases, with 5 bases sitting between them. The CDR3 loop is CASSGRNSPLHF. CDR3 sequence (DNA): TGTGCCAGCAGCGGGAGAAATTCACCCCTCCACTTT.

The chain uses TRBV27 and TRBJ1-2; a possible D gene is TRBD1 (5 bases). This CDR3 spans 17 amino acids. CDR1 and CDR2 from the germline V gene are MNHEY and SMNVEV (reference sequence). Trimming took 4 bases from V and 3 from J, leaving 21 bases between them. CDR3 coding DNA: TGTGCCAGCAGTTCCCGGACACCGGTTATGACCCACTATGGCTACACCTTC. It translates to CASSSRTPVMTHYGYTF.

The V and J genes are TRBV18 and TRBJ1-2; D is possibly TRBD1 (5 bases). V lost 5 bases and J 6 bases, leaving 13 bases between the germline ends. Germline CDR1 reads KGHSH; CDR2 reads LQKENI. The CDR3 runs to 13 residues. CDR3 bases: TGTGCCAGCTCAGGGGACCTCATGAATGGCTACACCTTC. This gives the protein CASSGDLMNGYTF.

V and J are TRBV2 and TRBJ2-1, with 8 bases lining up with TRBD2. Germline lookup yields CDR1 SNHLY and CDR2 FYNNEI. V was pared by 6 bases and J by 0 bases, with 4 bases of the junction left unmatched. The length of the CDR3 is 15 residues. The CDR3 region is CASRRGGSSYNEQFF. Written as DNA, the CDR3 is TGTGCCAGCAGACGCGGGGGGAGCTCCTACAATGAGCAGTTCTTC.

This clonotype was recorded once. The chain carries TRBV20-1 and TRBJ2-3; 8 bases agree with TRBD1. The germline CDR1 and CDR2 sequences are DFQATT and SNEGSKA (reference sequence). CDR3 length: 13 residues. Unmatched junction bases numbered 9, after V lost 6 bases and J lost 7 bases. The CDR3 DNA is TGCAGTGCCAACTCCAGGGGGCAAAATACGCAGTATTTT. Encoded protein: CSANSRGQNTQYF.

The chain joins TRBV2 to TRBJ2-1; D could derive from TRBD1 or TRBD2 (5 bases each). Germline loops: CDR1 SNHLY, CDR2 FYNNEI. The CDR3 spans 15 residues. V gave up 7 bases and J gave up 8 bases, with 21 bases separating them. The CDR3 region is CASTKEATRVHEQFF. CDR3 bases: TGTGCCAGCACCAAGGAGGCTACCAGGGTTCATGAGCAGTTCTTC.

The V call is TRBV29-1, the J call TRBJ1-1; 9 bases are shared with TRBD1. CDR1 is SQVTM and CDR2 is ANQGSEA in the germline V gene. This CDR3 is 14 amino acids long. Trimming at V came to 8 bases and at J to 6 bases, leaving 13 bases not matched to a gene. The CDR3 DNA reads TGCAGCTCCGCCGGGACAGGGTTATTGTCTGAAGCTTTCTTT. Its protein is CSSAGTGLLSEAFF.

This chain joins TRBV3-1 and TRBJ2-7; D unresolved. V dropped 1 base and J dropped 2 bases, with 6 bases sitting between them. This CDR3 has 13 residues. The germline V gene has CDR1 LGHDT and CDR2 YNNKEL (reference sequence). The CDR3 is CASSQAPPYEQYF. The CDR3 DNA sequence: TGTGCCAGCAGCCAAGCCCCCCCCTACGAGCAGTACTTC.

This chain connects TRBV14 to TRBJ2-5, with D perhaps TRBD2 (5 bases). The CDR3 totals 16 residues. Germline V gene lookup returns CDR1 SGHDN and CDR2 FVKESK. Trimming took off 4 bases at V and 1 base at J, with 16 bases between the two ends. For the CDR3, the DNA is TGTGCCAGCAGCCCCCGAAGGGTGAGGGCCCAAGAGACCCAGTACTTC. Its translation: CASSPRRVRAQETQYF.

The chain combines TRBV4-2 with TRBJ2-3, with 9 bases identical to TRBD2. The V gene end was trimmed by 0 bases and the J gene end by 2 bases; junction bases not matched to a gene: 12. The V gene's germline CDR1 is LGHNA and CDR2 YNFKEQ. The CDR3 runs 19 residues. Here the CDR3 reads CASSQDPLLAGRPTDTQYF. The CDR3 coding sequence is TGTGCCAGCAGCCAAGATCCCCTCCTAGCGGGGAGACCCACAGATACGCAGTATTTT.

V gene TRBV20-1 combines with J gene TRBJ2-5; D may be TRBD1 (5 bases). CDR3 size: 12 residues. The germline V gene has CDR1 DFQATT and CDR2 SNEGSKA (reference sequence). The V gene lost 0 bases and the J gene lost 4 bases, with 6 bases spanning the gap. CDR3: CSARDRVETQYF. Written as DNA, the CDR3 is TGCAGTGCTAGAGACAGGGTAGAGACCCAGTACTTC.

The rearrangement joins TRBV4-1 to TRBJ1-5; D perhaps matches TRBD1 (6 bases). Per the germline V gene, CDR1 is MGHRA and CDR2 is YSYEKL. Trimming left V 0 bases short and J 4 bases short, with 13 bases between. The CDR3 length is 16 residues. The CDR3 coding sequence is TGCGCCAGCAGCCAAGATGAAACAGGGCGAAATCAGCCCCAGCATTTT. As protein: CASSQDETGRNQPQHF.

V gene TRBV7-2 combines with J gene TRBJ1-1, with a possible D match to TRBD1 (6 bases). CDR1 and CDR2 from the germline V gene are SGHTA and FQGNSA. Trimming took off 5 bases at V and 3 bases at J, with 19 bases between the two ends. This CDR3 has 16 amino acids. CDR3 sequence: CASSRTDRQWDTEAFF. DNA of the CDR3: TGTGCCAGCAGCCGGACTGACAGGCAGTGGGACACTGAAGCTTTCTTT.